The 2 T cell receptor beta chains below come from one sample, sequenced in a study of T cell changes during pregnancy in multiple sclerosis. Some clones are missing from TCRdb's copy, which holds only in-frame ones; the method was immunoSEQ multiplex PCR. The sample consists of 99,000 or so clones, approximately 93% of them appearing once. Specimen: peripheral blood, collected after pregnancy. The receptors shown here come from a female donor with multiple sclerosis, enrolled in a pregnancy study.

The chain links TRBV13 to TRBJ2-5; 13 nucleotides match TRBD2. Per germline, CDR1 PRHDT and CDR2 FYEKMQ (reference sequence). CDR3 size: 15 residues. The V segment lost 5 bases and the J segment 5 bases; nucleotides outside the gene matches: 5. The CDR3 DNA follows: TGTGCCAGCAGCGGCAGGACTAGCGGGAGTGAGACCCAGTACTTC. This translates into CASSGRTSGSETQYF.

V gene TRBV14 combines with J gene TRBJ2-7, with TRBD2 identical over 9 bases. Per germline, CDR1 SGHDN and CDR2 FVKESK. CDR3 length: 17 residues. V lost 0 bases to trimming and J lost 5 bases; unmatched junction nucleotides: 11. CDR3 residues: CASSQEGLAGFRNEQYF. The CDR3 bases are TGTGCCAGCAGCCAAGAGGGCCTAGCGGGGTTTAGGAACGAGCAGTACTTC.